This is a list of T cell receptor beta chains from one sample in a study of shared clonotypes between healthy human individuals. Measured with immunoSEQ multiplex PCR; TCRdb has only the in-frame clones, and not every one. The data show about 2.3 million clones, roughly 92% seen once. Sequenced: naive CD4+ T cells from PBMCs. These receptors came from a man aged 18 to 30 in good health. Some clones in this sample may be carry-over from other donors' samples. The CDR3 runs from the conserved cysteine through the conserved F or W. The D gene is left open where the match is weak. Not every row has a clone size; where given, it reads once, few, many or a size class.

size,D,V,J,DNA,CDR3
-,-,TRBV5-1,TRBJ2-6,TGCGCCAGCAGCTTCCCGGAGTCCGGGGCCAACGTCCTGACTTTC,CASSFPESGANVLTF
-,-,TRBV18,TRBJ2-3,TGTGCCAGCTCACCGCAACTGGCAGATACGCAGTATTTT,CASSPQLADTQYF
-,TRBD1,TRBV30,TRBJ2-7,TGTGCCTGGAGGCCACAGGGGGGCCCCTACGAGCAGTACTTC,CAWRPQGGPYEQYF
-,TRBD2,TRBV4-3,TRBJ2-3,TGCGCCAGCAGCCAAGAAGCGGGAGGCCCCACAGATACGCAGTATTTT,CASSQEAGGPTDTQYF
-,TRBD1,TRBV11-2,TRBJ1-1,TGTGCCAGCAGCACTTCGGGACAGGGGCCACTTAACACTGAAGCTTTCTTT,CASSTSGQGPLNTEAFF
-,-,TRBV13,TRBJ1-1,TGTGCCAGCAGCTCAGGGAGGGACACTGAAGCTTTCTTT,CASSSGRDTEAFF
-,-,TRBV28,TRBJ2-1,TGTGCCAGCAGTTTGTTTTCCGGTTTGTCGACCTACAATGAGCAGTTCTTC,CASSLFSGLSTYNEQFF
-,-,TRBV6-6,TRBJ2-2,TGTGCCAGCAGTTACCCCAGGGGGGGAAACACCGGGGAGCTGTTTTTT,CASSYPRGGNTGELFF
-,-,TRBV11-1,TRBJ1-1,TGTGCCAGCAGCTTAGTACCCGGACTTAGCGGGGAAGCTTTCTTT,CASSLVPGLSGEAFF
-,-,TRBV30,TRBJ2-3,TGTGCCTGGATAAAGGATAGCACAGATACGCAGTATTTT,CAWIKDSTDTQYF
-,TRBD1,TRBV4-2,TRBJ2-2,TGTGCCAGCAGCCAGTACCGCCACACCGACAGGGACACCGGGGAGCTGTTTTTT,CASSQYRHTDRDTGELFF
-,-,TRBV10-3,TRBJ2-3,TGTGCCATCAGTGATGGTGTCGATACGCAGTATTTT,CAISDGVDTQYF
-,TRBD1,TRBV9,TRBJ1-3,TGTGCCAGCAGCCCCTCCGGGACAGCCGGAAACACCATATATTTT,CASSPSGTAGNTIYF
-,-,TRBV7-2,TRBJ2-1,TGTGCCAGCAGCCCCCCACCGGCAGGCTCCTACAATGAGCAGTTCTTC,CASSPPPAGSYNEQFF
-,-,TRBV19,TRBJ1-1,TGTGCCAGTACGGAGCGTATAAGGACTGAAGCTTTCTTT,CASTERIRTEAFF
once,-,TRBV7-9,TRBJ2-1,TGTGCCAGCAGCTTATCCTCACTAAATCGCCGGACAATTTACAATGAGCAGTTCTTC,CASSLSSLNRRTIYNEQFF
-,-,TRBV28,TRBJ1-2,TGTGCCAGCAGTGAAGAGGGCTATGGCTACACCTTC,CASSEEGYGYTF
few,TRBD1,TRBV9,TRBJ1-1,TGTGCCAGCAGCGTAGGACCCGGAGGGACAGCGAACACTGAAGCTTTCTTT,CASSVGPGGTANTEAFF
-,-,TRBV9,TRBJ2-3,TGTGCCAGCAGCGCACAGACTCGCACAGATACGCAGTATTTT,CASSAQTRTDTQYF
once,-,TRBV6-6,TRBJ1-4,TGTGCCAGCTCGTATCCGGACGGGAATGAAAAACTGTTTTTT,CASSYPDGNEKLFF
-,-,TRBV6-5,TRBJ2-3,TGTGCCAGCAAGGTAGCGGCCGGCACAGATACGCAGTATTTT,CASKVAAGTDTQYF
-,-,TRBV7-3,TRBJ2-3,TGTGCCAGCAGCGCCGGACGGGGGGCTAGCACAGATACGCAGTATTTT,CASSAGRGASTDTQYF
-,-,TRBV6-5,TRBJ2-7,TGTGCCAGCAGTTACCGAGGGGCCGAGCAGTACTTC,CASSYRGAEQYF
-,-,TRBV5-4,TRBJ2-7,TGTGCCGTCCAGAAAGCTCCTAGCTCCTACGAGCAGTACTTC,CAVQKAPSSYEQYF
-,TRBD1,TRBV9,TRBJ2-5,TGTGCCAGCAGCGCTCAAACAGGGGGTGTTCGAGAGACCCAGTACTTC,CASSAQTGGVRETQYF
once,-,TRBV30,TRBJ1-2,TGTGCCTGGAGTGCATCCCAGACCAGGGGCTACACCTTC,CAWSASQTRGYTF
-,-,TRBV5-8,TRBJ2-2,TGTGCCAGTTCCACCGGGGAGCTGTTTTTT,CASSTGELFF
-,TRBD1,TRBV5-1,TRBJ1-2,TGCGCCAGCAGCGCGACAGGGAACGGCTACACCTTC,CASSATGNGYTF
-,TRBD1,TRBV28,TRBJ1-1,TGTGCCAGCAGTTCGGGCGGGACAGGGGCTGAAGCTTTCTTT,CASSSGGTGAEAFF
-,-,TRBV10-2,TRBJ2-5,TGCGCCAGCAGTGAGTGGGCTGTCGGCTTTCTACAAGAGACCCAGTACTTC,CASSEWAVGFLQETQYF
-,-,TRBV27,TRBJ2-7,TGTGCCAGCGGACAAGGCGTCGAGCAGTACTTC,CASGQGVEQYF
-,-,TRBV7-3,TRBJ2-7,TGTGCCAGCAGCTTAGGGGTGGGCTTCGAGCAGTACTTC,CASSLGVGFEQYF
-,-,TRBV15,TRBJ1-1,TGTGCCACCAGCAGAGATCCGGGGATGGCCACTGAAGCTTTCTTT,CATSRDPGMATEAFF
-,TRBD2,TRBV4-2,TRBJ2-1,TGTGCCAGCAGCCAACAGACTAGCGGGGGCTGGAGGAATGAGCAGTTCTTC,CASSQQTSGGWRNEQFF
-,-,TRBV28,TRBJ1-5,TGTGCCAGCAAATTGGGTGGTTTGGGCCAGCCCCAGCATTTT,CASKLGGLGQPQHF
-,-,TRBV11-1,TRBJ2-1,TGTGCCAGCAGCTTTGACTCTTCTACCTACAATGAGCAGTTCTTC,CASSFDSSTYNEQFF
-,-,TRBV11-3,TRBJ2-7,TGTGCCAGCAGTTTTGGGGAGGGCAGGGGATACGAGCAGTACTTC,CASSFGEGRGYEQYF
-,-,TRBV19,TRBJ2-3,TGTGCCAGTAGTATAGATTCTCGGCAGGGAGGCGATACGCAGTATTTT,CASSIDSRQGGDTQYF
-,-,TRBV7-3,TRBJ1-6,TGTGCCAGCAGCTTATACGGGATTAATTCACCCCTCCACTTT,CASSLYGINSPLHF
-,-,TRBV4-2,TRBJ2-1,TGTGCCAGCAGCCAAGTGTCCAGCGCGGCGAATGAGCAGTTCTTC,CASSQVSSAANEQFF